A selection of T cell receptor beta chains follows, all from one sample in a study of control samples from healthy donors and cancer patients. Sequencing was performed with immunoSEQ multiplex PCR; in TCRdb, only in-frame clones are kept and a portion is missing. The repertoire holds about 97,000 clones, 90% to 95% seen once, with under 3% in the top ten. The sample comprised blood. The source of these receptors is a woman younger than 35 in good health. The CDR3 runs from the conserved cysteine through the conserved F or W. Fields, in order: CDR3 DNA, CDR3 protein, clone size, V gene, J gene, D gene. D genes are given only for firm matches. The listing skips clone size in some rows; elsewhere it reads once, few, many or a size class.

CDR3nt: TGTGCCTGGAGTACCTACCGGGACAGACCCTTTCAGCCCCAGCATTTT; CDR3aa: CAWSTYRDRPFQPQHF; abundance: NA; v_gene: TRBV30; j_gene: TRBJ1-5; d_gene: TRBD1
CDR3nt: TGTGCCAGCAGCTTAACTTCGGGTAGCGGGACCTACGAGCAGTACTTC; CDR3aa: CASSLTSGSGTYEQYF; abundance: once; v_gene: TRBV7-3; j_gene: TRBJ2-7; d_gene: TRBD2
CDR3nt: TGTGCCACCAGTCCTCCAGATAGCAATCAGCCCCAGCATTTT; CDR3aa: CATSPPDSNQPQHF; abundance: NA; v_gene: TRBV24-1; j_gene: TRBJ1-5; d_gene: NA
CDR3nt: TGTGCCAGCATAGGGGACACCGTACACTACGAGCAGTACTTC; CDR3aa: CASIGDTVHYEQYF; abundance: NA; v_gene: TRBV11-3; j_gene: TRBJ2-7; d_gene: NA
CDR3nt: TGTGCCAGCAGTTTAGAGGGGGGGCCTCAGCAGTACTTC; CDR3aa: CASSLEGGPQQYF; abundance: once; v_gene: TRBV6-1; j_gene: TRBJ2-7; d_gene: NA
CDR3nt: TGTGCCAGCAGTTTATTTCCGCGGGAGACTAGCACAGATACGCAGTATTTT; CDR3aa: CASSLFPRETSTDTQYF; abundance: NA; v_gene: TRBV27; j_gene: TRBJ2-3; d_gene: TRBD2
CDR3nt: TGTGCCAGCAGTGAAGCGCTGAGGACCCAGTACTTC; CDR3aa: CASSEALRTQYF; abundance: few; v_gene: TRBV2; j_gene: TRBJ2-5; d_gene: NA
CDR3nt: TGTGCCAGCAGCCTTAGGACAGGGGGGAGTGGAAACTATGGCTACACCTTC; CDR3aa: CASSLRTGGSGNYGYTF; abundance: NA; v_gene: TRBV7-9; j_gene: TRBJ1-2; d_gene: TRBD1
CDR3nt: TGTGCCAGCAGTCCCCCGCTAGCGGGAGGCTCCGACAAAAACCTAGCCAAAAACATTCAGTACTTC; CDR3aa: CASSPPLAGGSDKNLAKNIQYF; abundance: NA; v_gene: TRBV2; j_gene: TRBJ2-4; d_gene: TRBD2
CDR3nt: TGCGCCAGCAGCCAAGATGGCAGGGGCTCCTACGAGCAGTACTTC; CDR3aa: CASSQDGRGSYEQYF; abundance: NA; v_gene: TRBV4-3; j_gene: TRBJ2-7; d_gene: NA
CDR3nt: TGTGCCAGCAGCTTCTTCCGAGGCAATGAGCAGTTCTTC; CDR3aa: CASSFFRGNEQFF; abundance: NA; v_gene: TRBV7-9; j_gene: TRBJ2-1; d_gene: NA
CDR3nt: TGTGCCAGTAGGGGCCTGGGGAGCTCCTATAATTCACCCCTCCACTTT; CDR3aa: CASRGLGSSYNSPLHF; abundance: NA; v_gene: TRBV19; j_gene: TRBJ1-6; d_gene: NA
CDR3nt: TGCGCCAGCAGCTTGGAACTAGCGAACTACAATGAGCAGTTCTTC; CDR3aa: CASSLELANYNEQFF; abundance: once; v_gene: TRBV5-1; j_gene: TRBJ2-1; d_gene: TRBD2
CDR3nt: TGTGCCACTCGACAGGGGGCCTTCATGAACACTGAAGCTTTCTTT; CDR3aa: CATRQGAFMNTEAFF; abundance: few; v_gene: TRBV28; j_gene: TRBJ1-1; d_gene: TRBD1
CDR3nt: TGTGCCAGCAGTGAAAGCGGCAGCCAAAATGAAGCTTTCTTT; CDR3aa: CASSESGSQNEAFF; abundance: once; v_gene: TRBV6-1; j_gene: TRBJ1-1; d_gene: NA
CDR3nt: TGTGCCAGCAGCGTATCAGGGGAGTTCAATCAGCCCCAGCATTTT; CDR3aa: CASSVSGEFNQPQHF; abundance: once; v_gene: TRBV9; j_gene: TRBJ1-5; d_gene: NA
CDR3nt: TGTGCCAGCAGCCGGCAACGGGAGCAGTTCTTC; CDR3aa: CASSRQREQFF; abundance: NA; v_gene: TRBV6-5; j_gene: TRBJ2-1; d_gene: NA
CDR3nt: TGTGCCAGCAGTTATCCGGGACAGGTGGGCGATGAGCAGTTCTTC; CDR3aa: CASSYPGQVGDEQFF; abundance: few; v_gene: TRBV6-2/TRBV6-3; j_gene: TRBJ2-1; d_gene: TRBD1
CDR3nt: TGTGCCAGCAGTTACGAGTTCCAGGGTAACTACGAGCAGTACTTC; CDR3aa: CASSYEFQGNYEQYF; abundance: NA; v_gene: TRBV6-2/TRBV6-3; j_gene: TRBJ2-7; d_gene: NA
CDR3nt: TGTGCCACCAGTAGGCGGAACAGGGTTAATGAGCAGTTCTTC; CDR3aa: CATSRRNRVNEQFF; abundance: NA; v_gene: TRBV24-1; j_gene: TRBJ2-1; d_gene: NA
CDR3nt: TGTGCCAGCAGCTTGTTTCACGATAGGGAAGAGACCCAGTACTTC; CDR3aa: CASSLFHDREETQYF; abundance: NA; v_gene: TRBV5-5; j_gene: TRBJ2-5; d_gene: NA
CDR3nt: TGTGCCAGCAGCCCCGGGACAGGGAATGGCTACACCTTC; CDR3aa: CASSPGTGNGYTF; abundance: NA; v_gene: TRBV7-8; j_gene: TRBJ1-2; d_gene: TRBD1
CDR3nt: TGCGCCAGCAGCTTTGGCAACTATGGCTACACCTTC; CDR3aa: CASSFGNYGYTF; abundance: NA; v_gene: TRBV5-1; j_gene: TRBJ1-2; d_gene: NA
CDR3nt: TGTGCCAGCTCACCATTCCAAAGACCGGGCAGCGAGGAATACACCTTC; CDR3aa: CASSPFQRPGSEEYTF; abundance: NA; v_gene: TRBV18; j_gene: TRBJ1-2; d_gene: NA
CDR3nt: TGTGCCACCAGCCCAGGACAGGGCAGGGAGACCCAGTACTTC; CDR3aa: CATSPGQGRETQYF; abundance: NA; v_gene: TRBV15; j_gene: TRBJ2-5; d_gene: TRBD1
CDR3nt: TGTGCCAGCACCCAAAGTGGACTCCGTGAAGAGACCCAGTACTTC; CDR3aa: CASTQSGLREETQYF; abundance: few; v_gene: TRBV2; j_gene: TRBJ2-5; d_gene: NA
CDR3nt: TGCGCCAGCAGTGAGTCGTCGGGACTAGCGGGGGGGATTTACAATGAGCAGTTCTTC; CDR3aa: CASSESSGLAGGIYNEQFF; abundance: NA; v_gene: TRBV10-1; j_gene: TRBJ2-1; d_gene: TRBD2
CDR3nt: TGCAGTTGCGCGAGGACAGGGGGGTACGAGCAGTACTTC; CDR3aa: CSCARTGGYEQYF; abundance: NA; v_gene: TRBV29-1; j_gene: TRBJ2-7; d_gene: TRBD1
CDR3nt: TGCGCCAGCAAGCACAGAGAAGTCACAGATACGCAGTATTTT; CDR3aa: CASKHREVTDTQYF; abundance: once; v_gene: TRBV10-2; j_gene: TRBJ2-3; d_gene: NA
CDR3nt: TGTGCCAGCAGCCCCGGGACGGTCTATGGCTACACCTTC; CDR3aa: CASSPGTVYGYTF; abundance: NA; v_gene: TRBV12-3/TRBV12-4; j_gene: TRBJ1-2; d_gene: NA
CDR3nt: TGTGCCAGCAGTTTACGGCAGTATAATGAAAAACTGTTTTTT; CDR3aa: CASSLRQYNEKLFF; abundance: NA; v_gene: TRBV28; j_gene: TRBJ1-4; d_gene: NA
CDR3nt: TGTGCCAGCAGATCGACAGGGCTTTTTACCCAGTTGGGCTACACCTTC; CDR3aa: CASRSTGLFTQLGYTF; abundance: NA; v_gene: TRBV28; j_gene: TRBJ1-2; d_gene: TRBD1
CDR3nt: TGTGCCAGCAGCTTGCAAGGGGAGGATCAGCCCCAGCATTTT; CDR3aa: CASSLQGEDQPQHF; abundance: NA; v_gene: TRBV5-6; j_gene: TRBJ1-5; d_gene: NA
CDR3nt: TGCGCCAGCAGCATGGCTGGCCTCCTCCCAACGCCCGATTCACCCCTCCACTTT; CDR3aa: CASSMAGLLPTPDSPLHF; abundance: NA; v_gene: TRBV5-1; j_gene: TRBJ1-6; d_gene: NA
CDR3nt: TGTGCCAGCAGTGAAGTCGGTCAGCTGCGTTCACCCCTCCACTTT; CDR3aa: CASSEVGQLRSPLHF; abundance: NA; v_gene: TRBV6-1; j_gene: TRBJ1-6; d_gene: NA
CDR3nt: TGTGCCAGTAGTATCAAAATAGTCTACGAGCAGTACTTC; CDR3aa: CASSIKIVYEQYF; abundance: NA; v_gene: TRBV19; j_gene: TRBJ2-7; d_gene: NA
CDR3nt: TGTGCCTGGATGGGGGCGGGGGGGGCCAACGTCCTGACTTTC; CDR3aa: CAWMGAGGANVLTF; abundance: NA; v_gene: TRBV30; j_gene: TRBJ2-6; d_gene: NA
CDR3nt: TGTGCCACCTCACCGGGGGCCCCAGATACGCAGTATTTT; CDR3aa: CATSPGAPDTQYF; abundance: once; v_gene: TRBV24-1; j_gene: TRBJ2-3; d_gene: NA
CDR3nt: TGTGCCAGCAGCCCGCGACTCCTCTCCTACGAGCAGTACTTC; CDR3aa: CASSPRLLSYEQYF; abundance: medium-sized; v_gene: TRBV7-8; j_gene: TRBJ2-7; d_gene: NA
CDR3nt: TGTGCCAGCTCACTTTACAGGGGGCTAGCCCAAAACATTCAGTACTTC; CDR3aa: CASSLYRGLAQNIQYF; abundance: NA; v_gene: TRBV18; j_gene: TRBJ2-4; d_gene: TRBD1
CDR3nt: TGTGCCAGCAGCTTTCAGGAGACGGTGACCCAGTACTTC; CDR3aa: CASSFQETVTQYF; abundance: NA; v_gene: TRBV11-3; j_gene: TRBJ2-5; d_gene: NA
CDR3nt: TGTGCCAGCAGTTTATCGATTCAGGGGGCAACTAATGAAAAACTGTTTTTT; CDR3aa: CASSLSIQGATNEKLFF; abundance: once; v_gene: TRBV27; j_gene: TRBJ1-4; d_gene: TRBD1
CDR3nt: TGTGCCAGCAGTAGGACTAGCGGGGCCTACGAGCAGTACTTC; CDR3aa: CASSRTSGAYEQYF; abundance: NA; v_gene: TRBV27; j_gene: TRBJ2-7; d_gene: TRBD2
CDR3nt: TGTGCCAGCAGTTACTCGCCTAGCGGGATCCTCGAGCAGTACTTC; CDR3aa: CASSYSPSGILEQYF; abundance: NA; v_gene: TRBV6-5; j_gene: TRBJ2-7; d_gene: TRBD2
CDR3nt: TGTGCCTGGAGGGACCCCGGCTCCTATAATTCACCCCTCCACTTT; CDR3aa: CAWRDPGSYNSPLHF; abundance: few; v_gene: TRBV30; j_gene: TRBJ1-6; d_gene: NA
CDR3nt: TGTGCCAGCAGCCAGCCGGGTTACGGGCAAGAGACCCAGTACTTC; CDR3aa: CASSQPGYGQETQYF; abundance: NA; v_gene: TRBV4-2; j_gene: TRBJ2-5; d_gene: NA
CDR3nt: TGTGCCAGCAGCTTAGGGGCTGTGAGGACTGAAGCTTTCTTT; CDR3aa: CASSLGAVRTEAFF; abundance: NA; v_gene: TRBV11-2; j_gene: TRBJ1-1; d_gene: NA
CDR3nt: TGTGCCAGCAGTTACCAGGGAGGAGAGACCCAGTACTTC; CDR3aa: CASSYQGGETQYF; abundance: NA; v_gene: TRBV6-5; j_gene: TRBJ2-5; d_gene: NA